This is a list of T cell receptor beta chains from one sample in a study of cytomegalovirus exposure and HLA in healthy donors. Produced via immunoSEQ multiplex PCR; TCRdb's table is partial and in-frame only. Of approximately 140,000 clones listed, roughly three quarters are singletons. Sequenced material: PBMCs. These receptors originate from an older woman in good health and CMV-seronegative. The CDR3 runs from the conserved cysteine through the conserved F or W. D genes are given only for firm matches. Clone size is not always given. Where it is, it says once, few, many or a class for expanded clones.

j_call v_call d_call clone_size cdr3_nt cdr3_aa
TRBJ2-7 TRBV11-3 TRBD1 - TGCGCCAGCAGCTTAGACGCTACCGGGACAGGGAGTGAGCAGTACTTC CASSLDATGTGSEQYF
TRBJ1-5 TRBV7-8 TRBD1 - TGTGCCAGCAGCCCTAGGGACAGGGGCCTAGGTCAGCCCCAGCATTTT CASSPRDRGLGQPQHF
TRBJ2-7 TRBV5-1 TRBD2 - TGCGCCAGCAGCACCCGGGGGGGCTTTTCCTACGAGCAGTACTTC CASSTRGGFSYEQYF
TRBJ2-1 TRBV7-9 - - TGTGCCAGCAGCTTGGCTAGTATAAATGAGCAGTTCTTC CASSLASINEQFF
TRBJ1-3 TRBV13 TRBD1 - TGTGCCAGCAGCTCGCGGGACAGAATGGCCCAACCTGGAAACACCATATATTTT CASSSRDRMAQPGNTIYF
TRBJ2-1 TRBV18 - - TGTGCCAGCTCCCCGAGGACTGGGCGGTACAATGAGCAGTTCTTC CASSPRTGRYNEQFF
TRBJ2-3 TRBV19 - once TGTGCCAGTAGTATAAACGGGGGCACAGATACGCAGTATTTT CASSINGGTDTQYF
TRBJ1-2 TRBV15 TRBD1 once TGTGCCACCAGCAGAAATACAGGGGCCCCCCGGTCTCTAAACTATGGCTACACCTTC CATSRNTGAPRSLNYGYTF
TRBJ1-1 TRBV18 TRBD1 - TGTGCCAGCTCCGCGACAGGGGGAAGCACTGAAGCTTTCTTT CASSATGGSTEAFF
TRBJ2-5 TRBV18 TRBD1 few TGTGCCAGCTCACCCACCGGGGTCCGACAGGGTGAAGAGACCCAGTACTTC CASSPTGVRQGEETQYF
TRBJ2-5 TRBV7-3 TRBD2 - TGTGCCAGCAGCCTAGCGGGGCCGGGAGAGACCCAGTACTTC CASSLAGPGETQYF
TRBJ1-1 TRBV28 TRBD1 - TGTGCCACCTCGGGCCAAAGGGACAGGGCCCTTCCGAACACTGAAGCTTTCTTT CATSGQRDRALPNTEAFF
TRBJ1-1 TRBV18 TRBD1 few TGTGCCAGCTCACACAAATCAACAGGGGGCGCGCGGGATACTGAAGCTTTCTTT CASSHKSTGGARDTEAFF
TRBJ2-5 TRBV19 - - TGTGCCAGTAGTATTCCCGAGGGCAGGGAGACCCAGTACTTC CASSIPEGRETQYF
TRBJ2-2 TRBV4-1 TRBD2 - TGCGCCAGCAGCCAAGGAGTACTAGCGGGGGGGACCGGGGAGCTGTTTTTT CASSQGVLAGGTGELFF
TRBJ2-2 TRBV9 - - TGTGCCAGCAGCCCGAGACGGGGCACCGGGGAGCTGTTTTTT CASSPRRGTGELFF
TRBJ2-1 TRBV5-1 TRBD1 - TGCGCCAGCAGCTTTCGGGACAGGGATGAGCAGTTCTTC CASSFRDRDEQFF
TRBJ2-7 TRBV5-5 - - TGTGCCAGCATCCCGCCACTAAACTACGAGCAGTACTTC CASIPPLNYEQYF
TRBJ2-3 TRBV6-1 - - TGTGCCAGCAGTGAAGTCATCACAGATACGCAGTATTTT CASSEVITDTQYF
TRBJ2-2 TRBV5-1 - once TGCGCCAGCAGCTTGGCCCGGAACACCGGGGAGCTGTTTTTT CASSLARNTGELFF
TRBJ2-5 TRBV21-1 - - TGTGCCAGCGACAAAGAGACCCAGTACTTC CASDKETQYF
TRBJ2-7 TRBV11-1 - - TGTGCCAGCAGGTTAAGTAATCTGCAGACCTACGAGCAGTACTTC CASRLSNLQTYEQYF
TRBJ1-2 TRBV19 TRBD1 once TGTGCCAGTAGTGCACCCGGGACAGCCATTAACTATGGCTACACCTTC CASSAPGTAINYGYTF
TRBJ1-4 TRBV28 - - TGTGCCAGCAGCACAACGGGGGCAACTAATGAAAAACTGTTTTTT CASSTTGATNEKLFF
TRBJ1-1 TRBV6-1 TRBD1 once TGTGCCAGCAGCCTGAGACAGGGGGCAAGGACTGAAGCTTTCTTT CASSLRQGARTEAFF
TRBJ2-2 TRBV6-1 TRBD2 - TGTGCCAGCAGTGAATGGGCGGGAGGCGACACCGGGGAGCTGTTTTTT CASSEWAGGDTGELFF
TRBJ2-3 TRBV6-5 - - TGTGCCAGCAGTTACTCGAGGGCCCTCCGGGGTACGCAGTATTTT CASSYSRALRGTQYF
TRBJ2-5 TRBV9 - - TGTGCCAGCAGCGTTGATGGAAGCGGTAGGTTCGAGACCCAGTACTTC CASSVDGSGRFETQYF
TRBJ1-2 TRBV30 - - TGTGCCCATACTCTGGGCAGGGTAGATGGCTACACCTTC CAHTLGRVDGYTF
TRBJ2-2 TRBV4-1 TRBD2 few TGCGCCAGCAGCCAAGGATTGCTAGCGGGATCCCGCGGGAGTGAATTGTTTTTT CASSQGLLAGSRGSELFF
TRBJ2-2 TRBV19 TRBD1 few TGTGCCAGTAGTATCCGTAGGGGACAGGGGAACACCGGGGAGCTGTTTTTT CASSIRRGQGNTGELFF
TRBJ1-1 TRBV19 - - TGTGCCAGTAGTTCCCAGGGATCGGGCACTGAAGCTTTCTTT CASSSQGSGTEAFF
TRBJ1-6 TRBV30 - - TGTGCCTGGAGTGTTAACAGGAATAATTCACCCCTCCACTTT CAWSVNRNNSPLHF
TRBJ1-1 TRBV29-1 TRBD1 - TGCAGCGTCCGGACAGGGGAACTGAACACTGAAGCTTTCTTT CSVRTGELNTEAFF